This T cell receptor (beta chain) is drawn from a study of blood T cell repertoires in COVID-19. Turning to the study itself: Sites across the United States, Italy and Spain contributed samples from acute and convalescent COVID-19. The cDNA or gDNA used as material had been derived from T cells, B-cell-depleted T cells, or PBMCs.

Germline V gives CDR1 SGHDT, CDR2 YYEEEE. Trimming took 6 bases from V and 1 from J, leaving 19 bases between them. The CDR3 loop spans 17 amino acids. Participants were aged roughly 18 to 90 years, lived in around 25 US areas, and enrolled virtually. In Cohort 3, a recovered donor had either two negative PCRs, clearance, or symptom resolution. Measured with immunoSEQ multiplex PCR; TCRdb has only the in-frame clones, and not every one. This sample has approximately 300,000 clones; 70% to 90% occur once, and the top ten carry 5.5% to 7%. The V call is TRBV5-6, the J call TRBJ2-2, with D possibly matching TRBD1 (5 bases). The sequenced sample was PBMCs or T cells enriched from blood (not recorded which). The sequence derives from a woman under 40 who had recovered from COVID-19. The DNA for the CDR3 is TGTGCCAGCACCCTCGACTTCCAGGGAAGGAACACCGGGGAGCTGTTTTTT. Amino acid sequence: CASTLDFQGRNTGELFF. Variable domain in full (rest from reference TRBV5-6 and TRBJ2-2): DAGVTQSPTHLIKTRGQQVTLRCSPKSGHDTVSWYQQALGQGPQFIFQYYEEEERQRGNFPDRFSGHQFPNYSSELNVNALLLGDSALYLCASTLDFQGRNTGELFFGEGSRLTVL.